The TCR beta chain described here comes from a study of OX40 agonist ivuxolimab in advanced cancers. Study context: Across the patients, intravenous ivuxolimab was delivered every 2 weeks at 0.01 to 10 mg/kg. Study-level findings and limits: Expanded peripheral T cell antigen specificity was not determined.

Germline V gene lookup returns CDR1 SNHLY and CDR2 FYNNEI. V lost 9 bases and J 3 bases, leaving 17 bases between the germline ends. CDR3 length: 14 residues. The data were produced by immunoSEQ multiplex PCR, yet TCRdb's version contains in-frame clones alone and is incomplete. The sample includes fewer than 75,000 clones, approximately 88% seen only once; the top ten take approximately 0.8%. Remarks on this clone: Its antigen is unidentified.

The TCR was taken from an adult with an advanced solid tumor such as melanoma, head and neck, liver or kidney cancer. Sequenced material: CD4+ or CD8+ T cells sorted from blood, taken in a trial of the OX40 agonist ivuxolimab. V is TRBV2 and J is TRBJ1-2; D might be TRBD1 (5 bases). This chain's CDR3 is CARTDGASDYGYTF. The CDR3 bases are TGTGCCAGAACCGACGGGGCGTCAGACTATGGCTACACCTTC.